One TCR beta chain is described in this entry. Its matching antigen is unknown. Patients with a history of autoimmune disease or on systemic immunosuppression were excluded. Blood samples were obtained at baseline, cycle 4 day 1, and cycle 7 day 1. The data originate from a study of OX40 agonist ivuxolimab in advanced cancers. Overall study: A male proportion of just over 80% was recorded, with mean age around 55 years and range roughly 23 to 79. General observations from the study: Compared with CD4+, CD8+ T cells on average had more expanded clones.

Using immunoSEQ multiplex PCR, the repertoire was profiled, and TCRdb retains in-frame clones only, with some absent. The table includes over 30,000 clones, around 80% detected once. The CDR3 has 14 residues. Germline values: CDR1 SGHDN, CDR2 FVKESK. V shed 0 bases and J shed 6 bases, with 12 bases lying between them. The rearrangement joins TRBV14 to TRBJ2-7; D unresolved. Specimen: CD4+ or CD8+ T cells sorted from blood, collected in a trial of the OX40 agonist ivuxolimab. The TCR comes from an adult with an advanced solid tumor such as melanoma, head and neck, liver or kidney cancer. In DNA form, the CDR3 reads TGTGCCAGCAGCCAAGATCTAGGTTATAGCGAGCAGTACTTC. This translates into CASSQDLGYSEQYF.